The 9 T cell receptor beta chains given below trace back to one sample, sequenced in a study of blood T cell repertoires in COVID-19. Clones were sequenced by immunoSEQ multiplex PCR, and TCRdb holds only the in-frame ones, with some missing. Of some 320,000 clones in the sample, 85% to 90% were seen once. The sample comprised PBMCs or T cells enriched from blood (not recorded which). These receptors all come from a woman aged 50 to 60 who had been exposed to COVID-19.

This chain links TRBV2 with TRBJ1-6, with 7 bases identical to TRBD1. The CDR3 length is 13 residues. Trimming at V came to 6 bases and at J to 7 bases, leaving 3 bases not matched to a gene. Germline V gene data show CDR1 as SNHLY and CDR2 as FYNNEI. The CDR3 spells CASRGTVNSPLHF. For the CDR3, the DNA is TGTGCCAGCAGGGGGACAGTAAATTCACCCCTCCACTTT.

This sequence joins TRBV28 and TRBJ1-3, with D possibly matching TRBD1 (5 bases). This CDR3 spans 13 amino acids. V was clipped by 5 bases and J by 10 bases, with 15 bases between them. Germline V CDR1 and CDR2: MDHEN, SYDVKM. CDR3 DNA sequence: TGTGCCAGCAGTGCACAGGCCCAAAGAACCATATATTTT. Amino acids: CASSAQAQRTIYF.

The chain combines TRBV6-5 with TRBJ2-5; maybe TRBD2 (5 bases). The V end was cut by 5 bases, the J end by 2 bases, with 12 bases between. Per the germline V gene, CDR1 is MNHEY and CDR2 is SVGAGI. The CDR3 runs to 14 residues. Written as DNA, the CDR3 is TGTGCCAGCAGTCAACCGGGAACTCAAGAGACCCAGTACTTC. As protein: CASSQPGTQETQYF.

The chain couples TRBV27 to TRBJ1-2, with D tentatively TRBD1 (5 bases). With 6 bases removed from V and 2 bases from J, the gap between germline ends came to 10 bases. The CDR3 has 13 residues. Per the germline V gene, CDR1 is MNHEY and CDR2 is SMNVEV (reference sequence). In nucleotides, the CDR3 is TGTGCCAGCAGCCCCCGGGGGAACTATGGCTACACCTTC. Encoded protein: CASSPRGNYGYTF.

J is TRBJ2-1 and V is TRBV2; 7 bases match TRBD1. Germline assignment: CDR1 SNHLY and CDR2 FYNNEI. The J segment lost 9 bases and the V segment lost 4 bases, leaving 12 bases of the junction unmatched. The CDR3 spans 15 residues. DNA for the CDR3: TGTGCCAGCAGTGGTTCGGGGCAGGGGGTAGGTGAGCAGTTCTTC. Translated, it gives CASSGSGQGVGEQFF.

The J gene is TRBJ1-1, the V gene TRBV6-5; D not certain. Trimming removed 7 bases from V and 0 bases from J, with 9 bases in between. There are 13 residues in the CDR3. The germline CDR1 and CDR2 sequences are MNHEY and SVGAGI. The CDR3 coding sequence is TGTGCCAGCATGAGCAGGATGAACACTGAAGCTTTCTTT. Its protein product is CASMSRMNTEAFF.

V and J are TRBV5-1 and TRBJ2-1; a weak D match, TRBD2 (6 bases). The length of the CDR3 is 13 residues. Trimming took 2 bases from V and 5 from J, leaving 8 bases between them. Germline lookup yields CDR1 SGHRS and CDR2 YFSETQ. CDR3 protein: CASSFGGNNEQFF. The CDR3 coding sequence is TGCGCCAGCAGCTTCGGGGGTAACAATGAGCAGTTCTTC. The complete variable domain, with remaining parts taken from reference TRBV5-1 and TRBJ2-1, reads KAGVTQTPRYLIKTRGQQVTLSCSPISGHRSVSWYQQTPGQGLQFLFEYFSETQRNKGNFPGRFSGRQFSNSRSEMNVSTLELGDSALYLCASSFGGNNEQFFGPGTRLTVL.

The rearrangement links TRBV6-5 to TRBJ1-1; TRBD1 matches 7 bases. With V trimmed by 2 bases and J by 1 base, 1 base remained unmatched. Per germline, CDR1 MNHEY and CDR2 SVGAGI. The CDR3 contains 14 residues. The CDR3 loop is CASSYGQANTEAFF. In DNA, the CDR3 is TGTGCCAGCAGTTACGGACAGGCGAACACTGAAGCTTTCTTT.

The chain is built from TRBV4-1 and TRBJ2-7; possibly TRBD2 for D (7 bases). The CDR3 is 16 residues long. With 4 bases removed from V and 1 base from J, the gap between germline ends came to 17 bases. Germline-derived CDR1 and CDR2 are MGHRA and YSYEKL. CDR3 coding DNA: TGCGCCAGCAGCCGGGGAGAGGGGGGGATATCCTACGAGCAGTACTTC. Encoded protein: CASSRGEGGISYEQYF.